The clone carrying this T cell receptor beta chain was seen repeatedly, ten times or more. The antigen is not known. Time point here: blood at routine non-recurrence follow-up after resection. The CDR3 has 16 residues. The V gene lost 0 bases and the J gene lost 3 bases, with 15 bases spanning the gap. CDR1 is LGHNA, CDR2 YNFKEQ, per germline. The sample originates from a study of spatial heterogeneity in lung cancer. MiXCR, applied by TCRdb to the 5' RACE reads, yields one record per CDR3 protein. The sample includes around 25,000 distinct CDR3 sequences, 8% to 10% seen only once; the top ten take about 20%. General study results and limits: Circulating ubiquitous expanded tumor TCRs were observed more frequently at resection than at follow-up.

V and J are TRBV4-2 and TRBJ2-7; no clear D. The clonotype originates from a male donor with early-stage non-small cell lung cancer. The specimen was PBMCs, collected at follow-up. The CDR3 region is CASSQDPSKDGYEQYF. The DNA for the CDR3 is TGTGCCAGCAGCCAAGACCCATCTAAGGACGGCTACGAGCAGTACTTC.